The 26 T cell receptor beta chains given below trace back to one sample, sequenced in a study of T cell changes during pregnancy in multiple sclerosis. This table comes from immunoSEQ multiplex PCR, and its TCRdb copy is limited to in-frame clones, with some not included. This table holds 70,000 to 90,000 clones, about 90% found once. Sequenced here: PBMCs, sampled in the first trimester of pregnancy. These receptors all stem from a female donor in good health, serving as a control in a pregnancy study. Some clones in this sample may be carry-over from other donors' samples.

The rearrangement links TRBV27 to TRBJ2-1; possibly TRBD1 for D (6 bases). Trimming removed 2 bases at V and 9 bases at J, with 17 bases between. Germline CDR1 and CDR2: MNHEY and SMNVEV (reference sequence). The length of the CDR3 is 15 residues. The DNA for the CDR3 is TGTGCCAGCAGTTTAGGCGCCCTAGGACAGCGTGAGCAGTTCTTC. Translating it yields CASSLGALGQREQFF.

This clone was observed a single time. The chain couples TRBV19 to TRBJ1-6; 12 nucleotides line up with TRBD1. V was pared by 0 bases and J by 9 bases, with 15 bases of the junction left unmatched. CDR3 length: 20 amino acids. The germline V gene has CDR1 LNHDA and CDR2 SQIVND (reference sequence). The CDR3 bases are TGTGCCAGTAGTATAGAAGGGGACAGGGGGCGTCGGTGGGCAAGTTCACCCCTCCACTTT. This translates into CASSIEGDRGRRWASSPLHF.

The CDR3 coding sequence is TGTGCCTGGAGTATTTCCAGGACTAGCGGGAGTCGTAATGAGCAGTTCTTC. Its translation is CAWSISRTSGSRNEQFF. The V gene is TRBV30, the J gene TRBJ2-1, with 13 bases that match TRBD2. The CDR3 has 17 residues. The germline gives CDR1 GTSNPN, CDR2 SVGIG (reference sequence). V was clipped by 2 bases and J by 7 bases; unmatched bases: 11.

This clone showed up just once. The chain is built from TRBV6-5 and TRBJ2-1; the match to TRBD2 covers 10 bases. Per germline, CDR1 MNHEY and CDR2 SVGAGI. V lost 4 bases and J lost 9; bases outside the gene matches: 9. CDR3 size: 15 residues. The CDR3 nucleotides read TGTGCCAGCAGTTCCGCTAGCGGGAGTAGGGGTGAGCAGTTCTTC. Its translation: CASSSASGSRGEQFF.

V is TRBV4-1 and J is TRBJ1-5, with 10 bases that match TRBD1. Germline lookup yields CDR1 MGHRA and CDR2 YSYEKL. V lost 1 base to trimming and J lost 0 bases; unmatched junction nucleotides: 6. This CDR3 contains 18 residues. The DNA of the CDR3 is TGCGCCAGCAGCCAAGTGACAGGGGGCGACTTTAGCAATCAGCCCCAGCATTTT. It is translated as CASSQVTGGDFSNQPQHF.

V is TRBV28 and J is TRBJ1-2; 8 bases are shared with TRBD1. From germline, CDR1 is MDHEN and CDR2 SYDVKM. The length of the CDR3 is 14 residues. The V segment lost 4 bases and the J segment 7 bases; nucleotides outside the gene matches: 8. CDR3 nucleotide sequence: TGTGCCAGCAGTTCCCGACAGGGGCTTTCTGGCTACACCTTC. Residues: CASSSRQGLSGYTF.

This chain links TRBV5-4 with TRBJ1-4, with D possibly being TRBD1 (5 bases). V was cut by 1 base and J by 5 bases, with 12 bases left in between. Germline V lookup: CDR1 SGHNT, CDR2 YYREEE (reference sequence). The CDR3 is 15 residues long. DNA of the CDR3: TGTGCCAGCAGCTTGACAGGTACGGACAATGAAAAACTGTTTTTT. It translates to CASSLTGTDNEKLFF.

With regard to this clone: The same CDR3 also results from other DNA sequences found in this sample. The V call is TRBV6-1, the J call TRBJ1-2; no definite D call. V lost 2 bases and J lost 4, with 8 bases in between. The CDR3 is made up of 13 amino acids. Germline values: CDR1 MNHNS, CDR2 SASEGT. DNA of the CDR3: TGTGCCAGCAGTGAAACGAGGCCCTATGGCTACACCTTC. This translates into CASSETRPYGYTF.

The genes are TRBV5-4 and TRBJ2-3; 10 bases map to TRBD2. With V trimmed by 8 bases and J by 2 bases, 11 bases remained unmatched. The CDR3 consists of 16 residues. Germline CDR1 is SGHNT and CDR2 is YYREEE (reference sequence). The chain's CDR3 is CASKASGGPLTDTQYF. The DNA of the CDR3 is TGTGCCAGTAAGGCTAGCGGGGGCCCTCTCACAGATACGCAGTATTTT. Full variable domain (missing parts from reference TRBV5-4 and TRBJ2-3): ETGVTQSPTHLIKTRGQQVTLRCSSQSGHNTVSWYQQALGQGPQFIFQYYREEENGRGNFPPRFSGLQFPNYSSELNVNALELDDSALYLCASKASGGPLTDTQYFGPGTRLTVL.

This clone came up a few times. The chain uses TRBV7-9 and TRBJ1-5, with 9 bases aligning to TRBD1. V lost 4 bases to trimming and J lost 8 bases; unmatched junction nucleotides: 3. The CDR3 extends over 13 amino acids. Germline V gene lookup returns CDR1 SEHNR and CDR2 FQNEAQ (reference sequence). As DNA, the CDR3 is TGTGCCAGCAGCTCAGACAGGGGGGAGCCCCAGCATTTT. Its translation: CASSSDRGEPQHF.

The chain combines TRBV6-5 with TRBJ1-1; 8 bases map to TRBD1. CDR1 and CDR2 (germline): MNHEY, SVGAGI. The CDR3 consists of 15 residues. J lost 1 base, V lost 2 bases, and 3 bases had no gene match. The chain's CDR3 is CASSYGGQGNTEAFF. Here the CDR3 DNA reads TGTGCCAGCAGTTACGGAGGACAGGGGAACACTGAAGCTTTCTTT.

The J gene is TRBJ2-7, the V gene TRBV19, with TRBD2 matching 8 bases. Trimming at V came to 3 bases and at J to 0 bases, leaving 7 bases not matched to a gene. The germline V gene encodes CDR1 LNHDA and CDR2 SQIVND (reference sequence). The CDR3 spans 16 residues. This CDR3 is CASSIVPGGPSYEQYF. In DNA form, the CDR3 reads TGTGCCAGTAGTATCGTTCCGGGAGGGCCCTCCTACGAGCAGTACTTC.

In DNA form, the CDR3 reads TGCGCCAGCAGCTTGACCCTAGGCGGGGAGCTGTTTTTT. This sequence encodes CASSLTLGGELFF. The V call is TRBV5-1, the J call TRBJ2-2; D is unresolved. Germline CDR1 and CDR2: SGHRS and YFSETQ. Trimming took 1 base from V and 7 from J, leaving 8 bases between them. There are 13 residues in the CDR3.

This clone was seen a few times. This rearrangement joins TRBV19 to TRBJ1-2; a weak D match, TRBD1 (5 bases). The germline CDR1 and CDR2 sequences are LNHDA and SQIVND (reference sequence). This CDR3 has 14 residues. The ends were cut back, 6 bases at V and 2 bases at J, with 13 bases in the middle. CDR3 nucleotides: TGTGCCAGTAGCCGGTGGCCAGGGAACTATGGCTACACCTTC. Its translation is CASSRWPGNYGYTF.

This clone showed up just once. The V gene is TRBV2, the J gene TRBJ1-5; D is uncertain. Trimming took off 2 bases at V and 2 bases at J, with 4 bases between the two ends. This CDR3 has 13 amino acids. Germline CDR1 SNHLY, CDR2 FYNNEI. CDR3 residues: CASSEQGNQPQHF. CDR3 DNA sequence: TGTGCCAGCAGTGAACAGGGCAATCAGCCCCAGCATTTT.

This rearrangement joins TRBV5-1 to TRBJ2-7; 10 bases agree with TRBD2. Looked up from germline, CDR1 is SGHRS and CDR2 is YFSETQ. The CDR3 runs to 14 residues. J was trimmed by 4 bases and V by 4 bases; bases with no gene match: 5. CDR3 amino acids: CASSHSTSGYEQYF. The CDR3 coding sequence is TGCGCCAGCAGCCACTCGACTAGCGGGTACGAGCAGTACTTC. Variable domain in full (rest from reference TRBV5-1 and TRBJ2-7): KAGVTQTPRYLIKTRGQQVTLSCSPISGHRSVSWYQQTPGQGLQFLFEYFSETQRNKGNFPGRFSGRQFSNSRSEMNVSTLELGDSALYLCASSHSTSGYEQYFGPGTRLTVT.

The chain couples TRBV10-2 to TRBJ2-7; the D is unclear. Per the germline V gene, CDR1 is WSHSY and CDR2 is SAAADI. The CDR3 runs 12 residues. V dropped 7 bases and J dropped 7 bases, with 14 bases sitting between them. CDR3 bases: TGCGCCAGCAAAGATACCCATCGGGAGCAGTACTTC. Translating gives CASKDTHREQYF.

This chain connects TRBV10-3 to TRBJ2-7, with D perhaps TRBD1 (6 bases). Trimming shortened V by 3 bases and J by 5 bases, and 14 bases separated the two germline ends. Germline V gene sequence: CDR1 ENHRY, CDR2 SYGVKD. The CDR3 covers 14 residues. The CDR3 nucleotides are TGTGCCATCAGTGATTTACAGGGTGGCCACGAGCAGTACTTC. It is translated as CAISDLQGGHEQYF.

This clone was seen a single time. This sequence joins TRBV19 and TRBJ2-1, with 7 bases that match TRBD2. The V segment lost 5 bases and the J segment 5 bases; nucleotides outside the gene matches: 6. Germline V gene data show CDR1 as LNHDA and CDR2 as SQIVND (reference sequence). CDR3 length: 14 amino acids. CDR3 loop: CASSQRGGNNEQFF. CDR3 sequence (DNA): TGTGCCAGTAGTCAACGGGGAGGGAACAATGAGCAGTTCTTC.

This clone was detected once. This chain connects TRBV7-5 to TRBJ2-1; TRBD2, the D gene given by the table, was not confirmed from the DNA. TRBV7-5 is marked as a pseudogene. This CDR3 has 19 residues. The DNA for the CDR3 is TGTGCCAGAAGCTTAAGGTTTCTAGCGGGAGGGGGGGGCTTCAATGAGCAGTTCTTC. The encoded protein is CARSLRFLAGGGGFNEQFF.

V is TRBV4-1 and J is TRBJ1-1; the match to TRBD1 covers 10 bases. This CDR3 comprises 15 residues. Trimming removed 0 bases from V and 6 bases from J; junction bases left unmatched: 4. Germline lookup yields CDR1 MGHRA and CDR2 YSYEKL. CDR3 loop: CASSQEGTGVSEAFF. CDR3 bases: TGCGCCAGCAGCCAAGAAGGGACAGGGGTCTCTGAAGCTTTCTTT.

The chain recombines TRBV27 with TRBJ1-6; D not certain. Germline V gives CDR1 MNHEY, CDR2 SMNVEV (reference sequence). The CDR3 sequence is 16 residues long. V was clipped by 3 bases and J by 0 bases, with 9 bases between them. The CDR3 DNA sequence: TGTGCCAGCAGTTTCCGGTTTAGCTCCTATAATTCACCCCTCCACTTT. Amino acid sequence: CASSFRFSSYNSPLHF.

The V gene is TRBV19, the J gene TRBJ1-5; tentatively, D is TRBD1 (6 bases). Germline CDR1 reads LNHDA; CDR2 reads SQIVND (reference sequence). This CDR3 contains 15 residues. Between the trimmed V and J ends, which lost 5 bases and 4 bases, there was a span of 15 bases. The CDR3 bases are TGTGCCAGTAGTTTGCAGGGGCTTCCTAATCAGCCCCAGCATTTT. Amino acids: CASSLQGLPNQPQHF.

The chain couples TRBV18 to TRBJ2-6; 9 bases agree with TRBD1. There are 17 residues in the CDR3. After removal of 3 bases from V and 0 bases from J, the junction contained 3 bases not matched to a gene. Looked up from germline, CDR1 is KGHSH and CDR2 is LQKENI. The CDR3 sequence is CASSPGQGFSGANVLTF. In DNA, the CDR3 is TGTGCCAGCTCACCGGGACAGGGTTTCTCTGGGGCCAACGTCCTGACTTTC. Full variable domain (outside the CDR3, taken from reference TRBV18 and TRBJ2-6): NAGVMQNPRHLVRRRGQEARLRCSPMKGHSHVYWYRQLPEEGLKFMVYLQKENIIDESGMPKERFSAEFPKEGPSILRIQQVVRGDSAAYFCASSPGQGFSGANVLTFGAGSRLTVL.

With regard to this clone: The junction departs from germline at one end; a sequencing error may be responsible. The chain joins TRBV11-1 to TRBJ1-3; D is uncertain. Germline assignment: CDR1 SGHAT and CDR2 FQDESV (reference sequence). The CDR3 is 13 residues long. CDR3 bases: TGTGCCAGCAGCGCGTCGTCGCGGGCCTGGCAGAATTTT. The encoded protein is CASSASSRAWQNF.

This chain connects TRBV6-1 to TRBJ2-1, with 11 bases matching TRBD2. V dropped 5 bases and J dropped 5; count of bases not matched to a gene: 5. CDR1 is MNHNS and CDR2 is SASEGT in the germline V gene. This CDR3 region has 15 residues. CDR3 loop: CASSTSGGPHNEQFF. CDR3 in DNA: TGTGCCAGCAGTACTAGCGGGGGCCCCCACAATGAGCAGTTCTTC.